These 18 T cell receptor beta chains were sequenced from one sample in a study of blood T cell repertoires in COVID-19 (dated by TCRdb to 2020 to 2022). Libraries were prepared through the immunoSEQ multiplex PCR assay. What TCRdb holds here is the immuneACCESS table cut down to in-frame rearrangements. Part of the clones is not present; checked against another copy, under half of the missing clones reflect an unresolved V gene, and the others are unexplained. In this sample the table shows approximately 280,000 clones, about 88% of which occur a single time. The top ten constitute roughly 1.5% of the sample. Input material: peripheral blood. All receptors come from a human donor with COVID-19, enrolled during active disease. The donor label of this sample is uncertain.

The rearrangement uses TRBV28 and TRBJ2-2, with D unresolved. Germline CDR1 MDHEN, CDR2 SYDVKM. The CDR3 loop spans 12 amino acids. V lost 6 bases and J lost 6, with 8 bases in between. The chain's CDR3 is CASRYTAGELFF. The CDR3 coding sequence is TGTGCCAGCAGGTATACGGCCGGGGAGCTGTTTTTT.

V gene TRBV5-5 combines with J gene TRBJ2-5; no definite D call. The CDR3 runs 14 residues. V was clipped by 5 bases and J by 2 bases, with 13 bases between them. CDR1 is SGHKS, CDR2 YYEKEE, per germline (reference sequence). The DNA for the CDR3 is TGTGCCAGCAGAAAAGAACCAGGTCAAGAGACCCAGTACTTC. Encoded protein: CASRKEPGQETQYF.

This rearrangement joins TRBV27 to TRBJ1-4; 9 bases line up with TRBD1. CDR3 length: 14 residues. After removal of 6 bases from V and 8 bases from J, the junction contained 7 bases not matched to a gene. Per germline, CDR1 MNHEY and CDR2 SMNVEV (reference sequence). In DNA, the CDR3 is TGTGCCAGCAGATCGAACAGGGGGCAGGAAAAACTGTTTTTT. Protein sequence: CASRSNRGQEKLFF.

The chain carries TRBV19 and TRBJ1-1; D uncertain. The CDR3 extends over 14 amino acids. Germline CDR1 is LNHDA and CDR2 is SQIVND (reference sequence). With 10 bases removed from V and 3 bases from J, the gap between germline ends came to 18 bases. This CDR3 is CAIKTGDLYTEAFF. CDR3 nucleotide sequence: TGTGCCATTAAAACGGGAGATTTGTACACTGAAGCTTTCTTT.

This clone was seen ten or more times. This chain links TRBV9 with TRBJ2-7; D is unclear. The CDR3 contains 14 residues. CDR1 is SGDLS and CDR2 is YYNGEE in the germline V gene. Trimming removed 2 bases from V and 3 bases from J, with 12 bases in between. CDR3 residues: CASSVGPEVYEQYF. CDR3 DNA: TGTGCCAGCAGCGTTGGCCCAGAGGTCTACGAGCAGTACTTC. Based on the CDR3 plus reference TRBV9 and TRBJ2-7, the full variable domain is DSGVTQTPKHLITATGQRVTLRCSPRSGDLSVYWYQQSLDQGLQFLIQYYNGEERAKGNILERFSAQQFPDLHSELNLSSLELGDSALYFCASSVGPEVYEQYFGPGTRLTVT.

This clone was found once. This chain connects TRBV18 to TRBJ2-7; 10 bases agree with TRBD1. Germline lookup yields CDR1 KGHSH and CDR2 LQKENI. Trimming cost V 1 base and J 2 bases; bases outside gene matches: 8. The CDR3 is 17 amino acids. Here the CDR3 DNA reads TGTGCCAGCTCACCACTCCCCGGGACAGGGGTAACCTACGAGCAGTACTTC. Translating gives CASSPLPGTGVTYEQYF.

J is TRBJ2-5 and V is TRBV9; D may be TRBD1 (8 bases). Germline V gene data show CDR1 as SGDLS and CDR2 as YYNGEE. The V gene lost 4 bases and the J gene lost 4 bases, with 17 bases spanning the gap. The CDR3 sequence is 15 residues long. CDR3: CASSPRGGTGETQYF. CDR3 DNA sequence: TGTGCCAGCAGCCCCCGGGGAGGGACAGGAGAGACCCAGTACTTC.

The gene calls are TRBV6-6 and TRBJ1-1; 7 nucleotides line up with TRBD1. The CDR3 sequence is 15 residues long. Germline V gives CDR1 MNHNY, CDR2 SVGAGI (reference sequence). J lost 1 base, V lost 2 bases, and 4 bases had no gene match. CDR3 nucleotides: TGTGCCAGCAGTTACGGGCCAGGGGGGAACACTGAAGCTTTCTTT. Protein sequence: CASSYGPGGNTEAFF.

The chain links TRBV27 to TRBJ2-3; 12 bases map to TRBD2. CDR3 size: 17 residues. Germline values: CDR1 MNHEY, CDR2 SMNVEV (reference sequence). The ends lost 3 bases at V and 3 bases at J; junction bases unmatched: 7. The chain's CDR3 is CASSLTSGSVRTDTQYF. Here the CDR3 DNA reads TGTGCCAGCAGTTTGACTAGCGGGAGTGTTAGAACAGATACGCAGTATTTT.

The V gene is TRBV27, the J gene TRBJ2-7, with D hard to call. Germline values: CDR1 MNHEY, CDR2 SMNVEV (reference sequence). V dropped 1 base and J dropped 12 bases, with 16 bases sitting between them. The CDR3 has 13 amino acids. The CDR3 DNA reads TGTGCCAGCAGTTTATACCTTGGTCTAACCCCGTACTTC. Residues: CASSLYLGLTPYF.

The gene calls are TRBV30 and TRBJ2-4; D perhaps matches TRBD2 (5 bases). CDR3 size: 14 residues. CDR1 and CDR2 (germline): GTSNPN, SVGIG (reference sequence). Trimming shortened V by 2 bases and J by 2 bases, and 10 bases separated the two germline ends. The CDR3 DNA sequence: TGTGCCTGGAGTAGAGGGATAACCAAAAACATTCAGTACTTC. It codes for CAWSRGITKNIQYF.

This clone occurred a few times. V is TRBV7-9 and J is TRBJ2-1, with D perhaps TRBD2 (5 bases). The CDR3 is 15 amino acids. V was shortened by 6 bases and J by 2 bases, with 14 bases between the two germline ends. Germline values: CDR1 SEHNR, CDR2 FQNEAQ (reference sequence). CDR3 nucleotide sequence: TGTGCCAGCAGTCCGAGGGTATCTCCCTACAATGAGCAGTTCTTC. It codes for CASSPRVSPYNEQFF.

In DNA form, the CDR3 reads TGTGCCAGCAGTTCAAGCTCACAGGGAGGCAATCAGCCCCAGCATTTT. This translates into CASSSSSQGGNQPQHF. The genes are TRBV28 and TRBJ1-5; maybe TRBD1 (6 bases). The CDR3 has 16 amino acids. V lost 4 bases and J lost 2, with 15 bases in between. Germline V gives CDR1 MDHEN, CDR2 SYDVKM.

The chain has TRBV6-6 and TRBJ1-1; D is unresolved. This CDR3 is 13 amino acids long. The ends were cut back, 8 bases at V and 3 bases at J, with 13 bases in the middle. The germline V gene encodes CDR1 MNHNY and CDR2 SVGAGI (reference sequence). CDR3: CASVIKADTEAFF. The CDR3 bases are TGTGCCAGCGTTATAAAAGCTGACACTGAAGCTTTCTTT.

The table lists this clone with a count of one. V gene TRBV29-1 combines with J gene TRBJ2-1; TRBD2 agrees at 11 bases. The CDR3 spans 14 residues. Unmatched junction bases numbered 8, after V lost 7 bases and J lost 6 bases. CDR1 is SQVTM and CDR2 is ANQGSEA in the germline V gene. The CDR3 protein is CSALLAGASNEQFF. For the CDR3, the DNA is TGCAGCGCCCTACTAGCGGGAGCGAGCAATGAGCAGTTCTTC.

The chain joins TRBV5-4 to TRBJ1-2, with D perhaps matching TRBD1 (5 bases). The CDR3 contains 16 residues. V was trimmed by 4 bases and J by 3 bases, leaving 19 bases between them. The germline gives CDR1 SGHNT, CDR2 YYREEE (reference sequence). In DNA, the CDR3 is TGTGCCAGCAGCCTCCCCGGGGGAGAGTCGCACTATGGCTACACCTTC. This translates into CASSLPGGESHYGYTF.

This chain links TRBV13 with TRBJ2-5, with 8 positions matching TRBD2. The CDR3 is made up of 15 amino acids. V lost 5 bases, J lost 4 bases, and 9 bases stayed unmatched. CDR1 and CDR2 (germline): PRHDT, FYEKMQ (reference sequence). As DNA, the CDR3 is TGTGCCAGCAGCCCCAGAGCGGGAGTAGGAGAGACCCAGTACTTC. Translated: CASSPRAGVGETQYF. Filled out from reference TRBV13 and TRBJ2-5, the complete variable domain reads AAGVIQSPRHLIKEKRETATLKCYPIPRHDTVYWYQQGPGQDPQFLISFYEKMQSDKGSIPDRFSAQQFSDYHSELNMSSLELGDSALYFCASSPRAGVGETQYFGPGTRLLVL.

The rearrangement uses TRBV7-3 and TRBJ2-1, with D possibly being TRBD2 (6 bases). V was trimmed by 5 bases and J by 6 bases, leaving 14 bases between them. The germline V gene encodes CDR1 SGHTA and CDR2 FQGTGA. The CDR3 totals 14 residues. CDR3 protein: CASSPLGGFNEQFF. Written as DNA, the CDR3 is TGTGCCAGCAGCCCACTGGGGGGATTCAATGAGCAGTTCTTC.